This TCR beta chain was documented in a study of blood T cell repertoires in COVID-19. At the level of the study: Acute and convalescent COVID-19 samples came from the United States, Italy and Spain.

Per germline, CDR1 LGHNA and CDR2 YNFKEQ. CDR3 length: 16 amino acids. Trimming cost V 3 bases and J 3 bases; bases outside gene matches: 6. Original handling: Counts of nucleated cells, estimated from reference gene primer amplification, were obtained. The data were produced by immunoSEQ multiplex PCR, yet TCRdb's version contains in-frame clones alone and is incomplete. V and J calls and clone size are as listed in that table; D and trimming were resolved from the DNA. The sample includes roughly 80,000 clones, roughly 84% of them seen just once. The sequence was obtained from a man aged 50 to 59 with acute or convalescent COVID-19. The specimen sequenced was peripheral blood. The V gene is TRBV4-2, the J gene TRBJ2-2, with TRBD2 identical over 8 bases. For the CDR3, the DNA is TGTGCCAGCAGCCAGAGAGCGGGGGTGGACACCGGGGAGCTGTTTTTT. Translated: CASSQRAGVDTGELFF.